This TCR beta chain was captured in a study of cytomegalovirus exposure and HLA in healthy donors (dated 2017 in TCRdb). Regarding the complete study: An earlier analysis of approximately 640 of the donors reported more than 250 Gb of sequence data and some 120 million unique TCR beta sequences from about 200 million T cells. Around 330 gigabases of sequencing data and around 88 million unique TCR sequences made up an early release that covered nearly 650 HLA-typed donors. Of the 300 to 450 genotyped donors, over 65% fell in the genetic ancestry cluster associated with self-reported Caucasian donors. The study aimed to test whether cataloging public T cell receptors could reveal signatures of past pathogen exposure. The study used immunosequencing to profile the T cell repertoires of approximately 630 subjects and linked those repertoires to cytomegalovirus serostatus. Along with the approximately 650-subject first cohort, a separate validation cohort of over 90 different subjects was used. High-throughput TCR immunosequencing, statistical association of individual TCRs with disease status, and machine learning were combined to predict cytomegalovirus infection status. A later analysis re-examined previously published TCR beta repertoires from several hundred donors and added high-resolution HLA genotyping to investigate patterns of TCR occurrence. In the later analysis, no new phenotypic data were used to find candidate immune exposures; instead, reliance was placed on TCR beta sequences and their occurrence across donors. An earlier analysis of approximately 500 of the donors applied high-throughput TCR beta sequencing to assess whether each TCR beta V gene segment acted as functional or pseudogenic. Donor age, sex, ethnicity and CMV serostatus were compiled alongside the repertoire data. In a later genetic analysis, genome-wide SNP genotypes for about three fifths of the 666 donors were used, and that subset was treated as a discovery cohort. Every repertoire in the discovery cohort had been generated on one and the same sequencing platform. HLA typing covered class I and class II loci at four-digit resolution. Typing coverage differed by locus: A, B, C, DRB1 and DQB1 were typed in roughly 620-640 donors, DQA1 in about 510, DPA1 in around 600, and DPB1 in 450 to 480. Because of strong linkage in the cohort, roughly five DR-DQ haplotypes were treated as single units for association and clustering. Among under 450 genotyped donors of the cohort, an average of about 240,000 unique TCR beta nucleotide sequences were sequenced per donor, around 20% of them non-productive. Findings and caveats that apply to the study as a whole: In a later analysis, TCR association rates were found to vary across HLA loci, with the most associated TCRs seen for DRB1 alleles and the fewest for HLA-C alleles. Correlated functional status among segregating V segments might reflect linkage disequilibrium, but an unknown experimental factor could not be ruled out. A later genetic analysis associated a missense DCLRE1C variant with V-gene and J-gene trimming of TCR beta chains, and an independent cohort replicated the association. Most CMV-associated TCR beta chains appeared to be HLA-restricted in a later analysis, and the HLA associations seemed to be driven largely by CMV exposure. Because counts were too low, around 17 rarely observed V segments, including chromosome 9 orphons, were left out of the earlier analysis of 500 to 650 of the donors. Most TCR sequences were seen in very few donors, while some public TCRs were found in many individuals. Broadly in line with IMGT annotations, most TCR beta V segments showed up in productive rearrangements about 87% or about 30% of the time in an earlier analysis of 450 to 600 of the donors. Because some donors lacked HLA typing at each locus, the association tests relied only on the typed subset. Only TCR beta chains were sequenced in this cohort, and the absence of alpha or paired-chain data limited detectable features. A further reported finding was that TCR beta sequences accurately predicted the HLA-A and HLA-B alleles for most subjects in the first cohort. A group of highly shared sequence variants was considered likely to be a technical artifact of the sequencing pipeline. The study gave a list of 150 to 200 TCR beta chains associated with cytomegalovirus. Some IMGT-functional V segments, including TRBV6-2 and TRBV6-3, could not be told apart with the 87-base-pair reads, so those segments were excluded. When HLA alleles, especially DR and DQ, strongly co-occurred, attributing TCR associations to individual alleles was difficult. The presence/absence analyses assumed that sequencing depth was roughly uniform across donors, and that assumption may not be true. Cytomegalovirus status was reported to be diagnosed by the classifier with high specificity and sensitivity in both the original and validation cohorts. In vitro tests confirmed that a few of the cytomegalovirus-associated TCR beta chains recognize cytomegalovirus antigens. It was suggested by the authors that the approach could potentially be generalized to other disease states and immunological phenotypes. CMV serostatus was the only immune exposure information available for the cohort. In a later analysis, several top co-occurrence clusters were reported to appear linked to parvovirus B19, influenza, CMV and Epstein-Barr virus. In a later genetic analysis, fewer N-insertions in productive TCRs were reported among donors in an Asian-associated ancestry cluster than the approximately 630-donor mean. A later analysis associated 16,951 TCR beta sequences with specific HLA alleles at a false discovery rate of 0.05. Compared with equally common non-associated chains, HLA-associated TCR beta chains in a later analysis were more clonally expanded and had lower generation probabilities.

The cysteine opens and the phenylalanine closes a CDR3 of 15 amino acids. Only CDR3 DNA is held: 45 bases, read in frame from base 1. The CDR1 and CDR2 encoded by the germline V gene are MNHNS and SASEGT. The trim is 1 base for V and 2 bases for J, with a gap of 10 bases between the germline ends. In the case of this clone: Its antigen is unknown.

Library preparation used the immunoSEQ multiplex PCR assay. A mixture of 60 forward primers for TCR Vbeta segments and 13 reverse primers for TCR Jbeta segments was used in the multiplex PCR. Amplification of the CDR3 region of rearranged TCR beta genes was performed with a multiplex PCR assay on genomic DNA. Amplified TCR beta libraries were sequenced as 87-base-pair reads on the Illumina HiSeq System. For the original study's pipeline: Across the roughly 700 repertoires, a later analysis counted approximately 75 million unique TCR beta chains, around 10 million of which were shared by at least two donors. Raw reads were error-corrected and collapsed into unique sequences with a nearest-neighbor algorithm that merged closely related sequences to remove PCR and sequencing errors. CDR3 sequences were aligned to IMGT reference sequences to assign V, D and J gene segments. Each retained sequence needed at least a six-nucleotide match to both a V gene segment and a J gene segment. A rearrangement counted as productive if the CDR3 had no stop codons and remained in frame with V and J, and every other rearrangement counted as non-productive. Following IMGT convention, CDR3 was defined as the stretch from the second conserved V-encoded cysteine up to the conserved J-encoded phenylalanine. In an earlier analysis of approximately 590 of the donors, sequences lacking an unambiguous match to a single V gene segment were excluded. An earlier analysis of fewer than 750 of the donors classified V segments as functional when productive rearrangements were above 56.7% and as segregating when the standard deviation between donors was above 5%. A statistical classification framework was built to diagnose cytomegalovirus status from the catalog of TCR beta chain sequences. In a later analysis, V and J genes were assigned by comparing TCR nucleotide sequences against IMGT/GENE-DB human TR gene sequences. The TCRdist pipeline was used in a later analysis to assign CDR3 sequences and most-parsimonious VDJ recombination scenarios. A later analysis defined each TCR beta chain by its CDR3 amino acid sequence plus V-gene family, and excluded reads lacking a unique V-gene family. In a later analysis, 450 to 600 highly shared, low-generation-probability nucleotide sequences were removed to address suspected cross-contamination and a sequencing artifact. In a later analysis, a clonal expansion index was calculated for each public chain from normalized within-repertoire ranks of inferred template counts. In a later analysis, generation probabilities were computed using a VDJ recombination model fitted to out-of-frame rearrangements, and the results were checked against IGoR. Hypergeometric tests were used in a later analysis to score TCR-TCR, TCR-HLA and TCR-CMV co-occurrence, with a repertoire-size bias correction applied to the TCR pairs. A later analysis estimated false discovery rates by permuting HLA or CMV assignments 20 times. In a later analysis, co-occurring TCRs were grouped with DBSCAN, and TCRdist sequence similarity was added when clustering was performed within HLA-allele-positive subsets. Repertoires with fewer than 30,000 or more than 120,000 public chains, plus five repertoires with anomalous nucleotide sharing, were excluded from co-occurrence clustering. This immuneACCESS table, as held by TCRdb, lists in-frame sequences with V and J called but not all clones. Of the missing ones, under half trace to an unresolved V gene in checked studies; the others have no known cause. The V and J calls and clone size are taken from that table; D and trimming were inferred from the DNA. The sample table records tens of thousands of clones. The ten largest account for around 3.5% of the sample.

The cohort consisted of 666 healthy bone marrow donors. At the time of sampling, all cohort members were nominally healthy, though unrecorded immune exposures were likely present. The donor was CMV seronegative and was included in the group of a few hundred seronegative cohort members. A peripheral blood sample was collected from each donor, and TCR beta sequencing was performed on peripheral blood mononuclear cells. The Qiagen DNeasy Blood Extraction Kit was used to extract genomic DNA from the blood cell samples. The chain was built from TRBV6-1 and TRBJ2-3, with a weak D call of TRBD2 (6 bases match). This sequence was found in a man between 35 and 55 years old in good health and CMV-seronegative. Sample: PBMCs. The CDR3 here reads CASSEGGLSTDTQYF. The bases are TGTGCCAGCAGTGAAGGCGGACTATCCACAGATACGCAGTATTTT.